This T cell receptor (beta chain) came from a study of cytomegalovirus exposure and HLA in healthy donors. CDR1 and CDR2 from the germline V gene are GTSNPN and SVGIG (reference sequence). Trimming removed 2 bases from V and 2 bases from J, with 6 bases in between. The CDR3 is made up of 12 amino acids. Study-level findings and limits: It was shown in a later analysis that HLA-associated TCR beta chains were more clonally expanded than other, equally common chains.

Remarks on this clone: Its antigen is currently unknown.

In the PCR, 60 Vbeta and 13 Jbeta primers were used. The method was immunoSEQ multiplex PCR; TCRdb's version includes in-frame clones alone and lacks a portion of them. The sample carries 90,000 to 120,000 clones, about 80% recorded once. V is TRBV30 and J is TRBJ1-2; D unclear. This clonotype was sampled from a woman in her forties in good health and CMV-seronegative. The source material was PBMCs. The CDR3 sequence is CAWSTQNYGYTF. Here the CDR3 DNA reads TGTGCCTGGAGTACGCAGAACTATGGCTACACCTTC.